This TCR beta chain was identified during a study of blood T cell repertoires in COVID-19. Produced via immunoSEQ multiplex PCR; TCRdb's table is partial and in-frame only. The data contain some 700,000 clones, approximately 90% of them singletons. CDR3 length: 16 residues. The germline CDR1 and CDR2 sequences are SGDLS and YYNGEE. The junction had 10 bases not matched to a gene; V was cut back by 4 bases and J by 2 bases. Sequenced material: peripheral blood. This sequence joins TRBV9 and TRBJ2-5; 8 bases line up with TRBD2. The TCR was taken from a woman aged 18-29 years with acute or convalescent COVID-19. The CDR3 loop reads CASSLPTPSGQETQYF. Here the CDR3 DNA reads TGTGCCAGCAGCCTTCCCACGCCTAGCGGGCAAGAGACCCAGTACTTC.